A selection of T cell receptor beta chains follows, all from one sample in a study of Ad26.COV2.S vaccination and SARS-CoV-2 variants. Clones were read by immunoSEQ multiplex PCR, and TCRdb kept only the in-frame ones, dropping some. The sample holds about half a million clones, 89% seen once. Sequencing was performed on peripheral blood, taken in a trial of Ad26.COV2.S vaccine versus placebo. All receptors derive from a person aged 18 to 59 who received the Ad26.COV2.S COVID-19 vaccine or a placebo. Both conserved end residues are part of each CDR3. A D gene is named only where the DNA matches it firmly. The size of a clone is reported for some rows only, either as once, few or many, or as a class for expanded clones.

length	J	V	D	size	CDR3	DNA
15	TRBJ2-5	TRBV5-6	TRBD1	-	CASSRGQGAGETQYF	TGTGCCAGCAGCCGGGGACAGGGGGCAGGCGAGACCCAGTACTTC
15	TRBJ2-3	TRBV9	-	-	CASSVDGGRTDTQYF	TGTGCCAGCAGCGTAGATGGGGGACGGACAGATACGCAGTATTTT
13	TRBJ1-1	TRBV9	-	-	CASSVRGNTEAFF	TGTGCCAGCAGCGTAAGGGGGAACACTGAAGCTTTCTTT
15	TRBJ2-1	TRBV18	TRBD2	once	CASSISLADYNEQFF	TGTGCCAGCTCCATTAGCCTAGCGGACTACAATGAGCAGTTCTTC
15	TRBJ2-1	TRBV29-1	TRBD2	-	CSVVEAGGFYNEQFF	TGCAGCGTTGTAGAAGCGGGAGGCTTCTACAATGAGCAGTTCTTC
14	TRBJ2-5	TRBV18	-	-	CASSPQMGRETQYF	TGTGCCAGCTCACCCCAAATGGGAAGAGAGACCCAGTACTTC
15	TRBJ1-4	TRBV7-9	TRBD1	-	CASSQQGKVNEKLFF	TGTGCCAGCAGCCAACAGGGGAAAGTTAATGAAAAACTGTTTTTT
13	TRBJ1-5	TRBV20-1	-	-	CSASVGPNQPQHF	TGCAGTGCTAGTGTGGGCCCCAATCAGCCCCAGCATTTT
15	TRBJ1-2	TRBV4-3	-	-	CASSQDPRANYGYTF	TGCGCCAGCAGCCAAGACCCCCGGGCTAACTATGGCTACACCTTC
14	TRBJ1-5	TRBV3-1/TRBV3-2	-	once	CASSQGGHNQPQHF	TGTGCCAGCAGCCAAGGGGGTCACAATCAGCCCCAGCATTTT
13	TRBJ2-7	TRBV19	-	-	CASSTLGGNEQYF	TGTGCCAGTAGTACCCTCGGAGGGAATGAGCAGTACTTC
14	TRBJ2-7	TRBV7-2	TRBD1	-	CASVLTGGLYEQYF	TGTGCCAGCGTACTTACAGGGGGTCTCTACGAGCAGTACTTC
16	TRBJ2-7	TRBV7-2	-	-	CASSLEGREGTYEQYF	TGTGCCAGCAGCTTAGAGGGACGTGAGGGAACCTACGAGCAGTACTTC
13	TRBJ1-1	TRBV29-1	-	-	CSVEVRRNTEAFF	TGCAGCGTTGAAGTCAGGAGGAACACTGAAGCTTTCTTT
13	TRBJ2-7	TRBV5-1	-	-	CASKKLGTYEQYF	TGCGCCAGTAAAAAGTTAGGGACCTACGAGCAGTACTTC
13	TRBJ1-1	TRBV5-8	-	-	CASSLETYTEAFF	TGTGCCAGCAGCTTGGAGACTTACACTGAAGCTTTCTTT
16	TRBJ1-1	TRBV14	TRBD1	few	CASSQDVGQVNTEAFF	TGTGCCAGCAGCCAAGATGTAGGACAGGTGAACACTGAAGCTTTCTTT
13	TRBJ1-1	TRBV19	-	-	CASSMDGRTEAFF	TGTGCCAGTAGTATGGATGGGAGAACTGAAGCTTTCTTT
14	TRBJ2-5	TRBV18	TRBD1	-	CASSPITGGETQYF	TGTGCCAGCTCACCAATTACAGGGGGAGAGACCCAGTACTTC
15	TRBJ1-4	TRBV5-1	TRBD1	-	CASSLAGTGTEKLFF	TGCGCCAGCAGCTTGGCAGGGACAGGGACCGAAAAACTGTTTTTT
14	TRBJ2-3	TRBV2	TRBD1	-	CASSPDRRTDTQYF	TGTGCCAGCAGTCCGGACAGGCGTACAGATACGCAGTATTTT
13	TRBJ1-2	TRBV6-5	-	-	CASSYSGGYGYTF	TGTGCCAGCAGTTACTCGGGGGGGTATGGCTACACCTTC
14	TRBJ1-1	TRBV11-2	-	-	CASSLGWANTEAFF	TGTGCCAGCAGCTTAGGATGGGCGAACACTGAAGCTTTCTTT
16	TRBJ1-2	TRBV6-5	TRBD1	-	CASSYRPQGDHYGYTF	TGTGCCAGCAGTTATCGCCCACAGGGGGATCACTATGGCTACACCTTC
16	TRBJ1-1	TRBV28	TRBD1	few	CASRQDRGHGGTEAFF	TGTGCCAGCAGGCAAGACAGGGGCCACGGCGGAACTGAAGCTTTCTTT
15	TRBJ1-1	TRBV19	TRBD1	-	CASSIFGQGNTEAFF	TGTGCCAGTAGTATTTTCGGACAGGGAAACACTGAAGCTTTCTTT
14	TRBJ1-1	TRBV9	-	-	CASSVYGTNTEAFF	TGTGCCAGCAGCGTATATGGCACGAACACTGAAGCTTTCTTT
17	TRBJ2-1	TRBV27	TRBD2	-	CASSPTGLAGAYNEQFF	TGTGCCAGCAGTCCCACCGGACTAGCGGGAGCCTACAATGAGCAGTTCTTC
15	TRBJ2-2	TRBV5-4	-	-	CASSAGGGISGELFF	TGTGCCAGCAGCGCCGGGGGCGGGATTTCCGGGGAGCTGTTTTTT
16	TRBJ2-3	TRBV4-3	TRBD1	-	CASSLEDRGRGDTQYF	TGCGCCAGCAGCCTCGAAGACAGGGGGCGCGGAGATACGCAGTATTTT
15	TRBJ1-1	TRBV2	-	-	CASRARLQDYTEAFF	TGTGCCAGCCGTGCCCGGTTGCAGGATTACACTGAAGCTTTCTTT
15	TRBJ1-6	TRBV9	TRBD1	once	CASSPTDRNNSPLHF	TGTGCCAGCAGCCCTACGGACAGGAATAATTCACCCCTCCACTTT
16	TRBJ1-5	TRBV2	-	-	CASSLRRQGNNQPQHF	TGTGCCAGCAGCCTCCGGAGGCAGGGAAATAATCAGCCCCAGCATTTT
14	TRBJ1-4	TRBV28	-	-	CASSLWHGGEKLFF	TGTGCCAGCAGTCTTTGGCATGGAGGGGAAAAACTGTTTTTT
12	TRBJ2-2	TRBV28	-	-	CASRQNTGELFF	TGTGCCAGCAGACAAAACACCGGGGAGCTGTTTTTT
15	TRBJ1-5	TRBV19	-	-	CASRAQGLYNQPQHF	TGTGCCAGCAGAGCACAGGGTTTATACAATCAGCCCCAGCATTTT
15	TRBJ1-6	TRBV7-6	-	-	CASSLGQRSNSPLHF	TGTGCCAGCAGCTTAGGCCAGCGAAGTAATTCACCCCTCCACTTT
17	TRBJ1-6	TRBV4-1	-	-	CASSRDLFTSYNSPLHF	TGCGCCAGCAGCCGGGACCTTTTCACCTCCTATAATTCACCCCTCCACTTT
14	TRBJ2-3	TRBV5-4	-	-	CASRRSSNTDTQYF	TGTGCCAGCCGCCGGAGCAGTAACACAGATACGCAGTATTTT
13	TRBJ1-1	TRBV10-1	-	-	CASRADGNTEAFF	TGCGCCAGCAGGGCTGACGGAAACACTGAAGCTTTCTTT
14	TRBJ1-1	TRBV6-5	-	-	CASSYVGTVTEAFF	TGTGCCAGCAGTTACGTTGGCACGGTCACTGAAGCTTTCTTT
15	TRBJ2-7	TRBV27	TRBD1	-	CASSFGTGRVMGQYF	TGTGCCAGCAGTTTTGGGACAGGGAGGGTCATGGGGCAGTACTTC
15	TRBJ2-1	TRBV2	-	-	CASSAAGQQYNEQFF	TGTGCCAGCAGTGCCGCGGGACAGCAGTACAATGAGCAGTTCTTC
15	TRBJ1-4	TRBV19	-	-	CASSPPTASNEKLFF	TGTGCCAGTAGTCCTCCGACAGCCTCTAATGAAAAACTGTTTTTT
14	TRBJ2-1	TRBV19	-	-	CASGGTLSYNEQFF	TGTGCCAGTGGGGGAACCCTGTCCTACAATGAGCAGTTCTTC
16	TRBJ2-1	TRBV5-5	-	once	CASSDHKIAGYNEQFF	TGTGCCAGCAGCGATCATAAGATTGCGGGGTACAATGAGCAGTTCTTC
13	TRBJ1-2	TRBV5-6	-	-	CASSLAGVDGYTF	TGTGCCAGCAGCTTGGCAGGGGTGGATGGCTACACCTTC
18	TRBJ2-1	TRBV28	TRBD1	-	CASSFLGQGKGSYNEQFF	TGTGCCAGCAGTTTTCTGGGACAGGGTAAGGGATCCTACAATGAGCAGTTCTTC
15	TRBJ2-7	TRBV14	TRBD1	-	CASSQGTGATYEQYF	TGTGCCAGCAGCCAAGGGACAGGGGCTACCTACGAGCAGTACTTC
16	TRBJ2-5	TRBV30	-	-	CAWSVLGGFIKETQYF	TGTGCCTGGAGTGTACTTGGGGGCTTCATCAAGGAGACCCAGTACTTC
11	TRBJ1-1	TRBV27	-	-	CASRREGEAFF	TGTGCCAGCAGGCGGGAAGGAGAAGCTTTCTTT
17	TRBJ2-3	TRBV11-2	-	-	CASSLDGFKVGTDTQYF	TGTGCCAGCAGCTTAGATGGCTTCAAAGTAGGGACAGATACGCAGTATTTT
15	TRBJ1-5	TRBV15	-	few	CATSRQPLGDQPQHF	TGTGCCACCAGCAGACAACCCCTAGGGGATCAGCCCCAGCATTTT
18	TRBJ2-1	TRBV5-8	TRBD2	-	CASSAGLAGATRYNEQFF	TGTGCCAGCAGCGCGGGACTAGCGGGGGCCACAAGGTACAATGAGCAGTTCTTC
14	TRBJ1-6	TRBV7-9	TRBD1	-	CASSIRQGPGPLHF	TGTGCCAGCAGCATAAGACAGGGGCCAGGTCCCCTCCACTTT
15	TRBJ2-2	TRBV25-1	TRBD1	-	CASSDSGQGPGELFF	TGTGCCAGCAGTGACTCTGGACAGGGGCCCGGGGAGCTGTTTTTT
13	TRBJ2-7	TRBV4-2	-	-	CASSQGPEYEQYF	TGTGCCAGCAGCCAAGGCCCCGAATACGAGCAGTACTTC
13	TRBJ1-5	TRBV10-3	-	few	CAISDKSNQPQHF	TGTGCCATCAGTGACAAAAGCAATCAGCCCCAGCATTTT
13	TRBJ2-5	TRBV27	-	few	CASSLSYQETQYF	TGTGCCAGCAGTTTATCGTACCAAGAGACCCAGTACTTC